This T cell receptor (beta chain) was found in a study of blood T cell repertoires in COVID-19. Turning to the study itself: T cells, B-cell-depleted T cells, or PBMCs supplied cDNA or gDNA.

The table came from immunoSEQ multiplex PCR; TCRdb's copy has only in-frame clones and leaves some out. The sample yields approximately 99,000 clones, 85% to 90% seen once. The CDR3 is 15 residues long. Between the trimmed V and J ends, which lost 1 base and 4 bases, there was a span of 10 bases. CDR1 LGHNA and CDR2 YSLEER come from the germline V gene. Recruited during active infection, patients (from Seattle) were subsequently followed longitudinally. The rearrangement links TRBV4-3 to TRBJ2-2; D remains ambiguous. The sequenced sample consisted of peripheral blood. This TCR derives from a man aged 50-60 years with COVID-19, enrolled during active disease. CDR3 in amino acids: CASSQVTQATGELFF. Here the CDR3 DNA reads TGCGCCAGCAGCCAAGTTACGCAGGCCACCGGGGAGCTGTTTTTT.